These 8 T cell receptor beta chains share one sample of origin, sequenced in a study of blood T cell repertoires in COVID-19 (dated by TCRdb to 2019 to 2021). Libraries were made using the immunoSEQ multiplex PCR assay. As stored in TCRdb, this immuneACCESS dataset retains in-frame rearrangements with V and J assigned. A fraction of the clones does not appear; measured against another copy, unresolved V genes explain less than half of the discrepancy, and the remainder lacks a known reason. In all, the sample holds fewer than 300,000 clones, and approximately 87% of those were seen once. The ten top clones hold less than 1.6% of the sample. The sample was peripheral blood. The receptors shown here come from a woman in her thirties or forties who had recovered from COVID-19.

The J gene is TRBJ1-1, the V gene TRBV3-1 (or the pseudogene TRBV3-2); 10 bases line up with TRBD1. Germline CDR1 LGHDT, CDR2 YNNKEL (reference sequence). The CDR3 spans 16 residues. V gave up 4 bases and J gave up 2 bases; unmatched junction bases: 7. CDR3 amino acids: CASSPGTGEINTEAFF. The CDR3 nucleotides are TGTGCCAGCAGCCCCGGGACAGGGGAGATTAACACTGAAGCTTTCTTT.

This chain connects TRBV6-2 or TRBV6-3 to TRBJ2-7; maybe TRBD1 (5 bases). The CDR3 contains 16 residues. V was shortened by 4 bases and J by 3 bases, with 19 bases between the two germline ends. The germline CDR1 and CDR2 sequences are MNHEY and SVGEGT. CDR3 sequence reads: CASSWEARQPLYEQYF. The CDR3 bases are TGTGCCAGCAGTTGGGAAGCGAGACAGCCCCTCTACGAGCAGTACTTC.

The CDR3 region is CASSLTTGNYGYTF. The CDR3 DNA sequence: TGCGCCAGCAGCCTGACAACAGGGAACTATGGCTACACCTTC. The rearrangement uses TRBV5-1 and TRBJ1-2; tentatively, D is TRBD1 (6 bases). The germline V gene has CDR1 SGHRS and CDR2 YFSETQ. The CDR3 has 14 residues. Trimming removed 4 bases from V and 2 bases from J, with 12 bases in between.

This clone was seen just once. The chain combines TRBV11-2 with TRBJ1-1; D not certain. The CDR3 sequence is 17 residues long. Looked up from germline, CDR1 is SGHAT and CDR2 is FQNNGV. V dropped 2 bases and J dropped 3 bases, with 19 bases sitting between them. CDR3 nucleotide sequence: TGTGCCAGCAGCTTACGGAGGTTGGAGAAGGTGGACACTGAAGCTTTCTTT. As protein: CASSLRRLEKVDTEAFF.

V gene TRBV2 combines with J gene TRBJ1-1, with TRBD1 matching over 12 bases. This CDR3 has 17 amino acids. V trimming: 6 bases; J trimming: 4 bases; junction bases outside the gene matches: 12. Germline V gene sequence: CDR1 SNHLY, CDR2 FYNNEI. The CDR3 loop is CASRSGGTGGFRTEAFF. CDR3 in DNA: TGTGCCAGCAGATCGGGAGGGACAGGGGGCTTTCGCACTGAAGCTTTCTTT.

J is TRBJ2-1 and V is TRBV6-5, with TRBD2 matching 7 bases. This CDR3 contains 14 residues. After removal of 11 bases from V and 4 bases from J, the junction contained 11 bases not matched to a gene. Germline CDR1 and CDR2: MNHEY and SVGAGI. The CDR3 reads CASREVVVYNEQFF. Written as DNA, the CDR3 is TGTGCCTCCCGGGAGGTAGTGGTATACAATGAGCAGTTCTTC.

This sequence joins TRBV2 and TRBJ2-7; a weak D match, TRBD1 (5 bases). This CDR3 spans 18 amino acids. The germline gives CDR1 SNHLY, CDR2 FYNNEI. The germline V and J ends were trimmed by 4 bases and 3 bases, with 25 bases remaining between them. This CDR3 is CASSGATALSSPSYEQYF. CDR3 DNA sequence: TGTGCCAGCAGTGGGGCGACAGCGTTATCGAGTCCAAGCTACGAGCAGTACTTC.

The chain has TRBV3-1 (or the pseudogene TRBV3-2) and TRBJ1-1, with D perhaps matching TRBD1 (5 bases). Trimming shortened V by 4 bases and J by 3 bases, and 12 bases separated the two germline ends. This CDR3 is 14 amino acids long. Germline V gene data show CDR1 as LGHDT and CDR2 as YNNKEL (reference sequence). The CDR3 here is CASSRQGDHTEAFF. CDR3 nucleotide sequence: TGTGCCAGCAGCCGACAAGGGGATCACACTGAAGCTTTCTTT.